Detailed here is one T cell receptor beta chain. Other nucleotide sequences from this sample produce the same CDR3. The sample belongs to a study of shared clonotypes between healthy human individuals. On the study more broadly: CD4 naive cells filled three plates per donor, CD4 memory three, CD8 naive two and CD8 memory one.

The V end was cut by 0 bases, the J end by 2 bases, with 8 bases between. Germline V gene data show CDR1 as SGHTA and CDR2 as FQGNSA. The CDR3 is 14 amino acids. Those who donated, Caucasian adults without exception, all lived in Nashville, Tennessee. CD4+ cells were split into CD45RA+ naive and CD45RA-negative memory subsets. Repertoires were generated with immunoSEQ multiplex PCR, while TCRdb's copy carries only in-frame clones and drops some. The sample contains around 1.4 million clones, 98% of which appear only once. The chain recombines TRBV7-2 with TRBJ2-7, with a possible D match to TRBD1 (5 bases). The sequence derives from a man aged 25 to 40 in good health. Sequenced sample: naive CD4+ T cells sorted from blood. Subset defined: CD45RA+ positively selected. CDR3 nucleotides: TGTGCCAGCAGCTTAGCGGGGCAGGCCTACGAGCAGTACTTC. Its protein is CASSLAGQAYEQYF.